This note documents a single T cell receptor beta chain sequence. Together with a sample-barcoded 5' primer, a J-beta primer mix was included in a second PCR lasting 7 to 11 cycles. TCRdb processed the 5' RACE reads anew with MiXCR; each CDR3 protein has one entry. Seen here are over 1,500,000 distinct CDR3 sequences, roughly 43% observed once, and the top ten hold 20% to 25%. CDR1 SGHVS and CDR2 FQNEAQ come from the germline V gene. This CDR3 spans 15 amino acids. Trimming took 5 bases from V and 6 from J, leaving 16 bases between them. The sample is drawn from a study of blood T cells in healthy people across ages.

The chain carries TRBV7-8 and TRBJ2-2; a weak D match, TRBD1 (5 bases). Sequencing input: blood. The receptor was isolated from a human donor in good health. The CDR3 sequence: CASSPTDVRAGELFF. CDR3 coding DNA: TGTGCCAGCAGCCCGACAGACGTCAGGGCCGGGGAGCTGTTTTTT.